Following are 15 T cell receptor beta chains from one sample sequenced in a study of T cell responses to AZD1222 COVID-19 vaccine. Produced via immunoSEQ multiplex PCR; TCRdb's table is partial and in-frame only. Of approximately 170,000 clones in the sample, 80% to 95% were seen once. The material was peripheral blood, obtained on day 0 of AZD1222 vaccination. The receptors originated from an adult in good health.

The chain carries TRBV6-5 and TRBJ2-7, with TRBD1 as a possible D gene (6 bases). Trimming cost V 5 bases and J 2 bases, with 13 bases left between them. The CDR3 contains 14 residues. Germline loops: CDR1 MNHEY, CDR2 SVGAGI. CDR3 residues: CASSRYRDAYEQYF. The CDR3 DNA reads TGTGCCAGCAGTCGCTACAGGGACGCCTACGAGCAGTACTTC.

The CDR3 loop is CASRVRGPKNIQYF. In nucleotides, the CDR3 is TGTGCCAGCAGGGTTCGGGGCCCCAAAAACATTCAGTACTTC. The genes are TRBV7-3 and TRBJ2-4; either TRBD1 or TRBD2 may fit D (5 bases each). Trimming stripped 6 bases from V and 2 bases from J, with 11 bases between. CDR3 length: 14 residues. From germline, CDR1 is SGHTA and CDR2 FQGTGA.

The chain joins TRBV5-1 to TRBJ1-2; D is uncertain. From germline, CDR1 is SGHRS and CDR2 YFSETQ. V was pared by 4 bases and J by 0 bases, with 4 bases between. CDR3 length equals 12 residues. The CDR3 bases are TGCGCCAGCAGCCCCGCTAACTATGGCTACACCTTC. Its protein is CASSPANYGYTF. Together with reference TRBV5-1 and TRBJ1-2, the CDR3 gives the full variable domain: KAGVTQTPRYLIKTRGQQVTLSCSPISGHRSVSWYQQTPGQGLQFLFEYFSETQRNKGNFPGRFSGRQFSNSRSEMNVSTLELGDSALYLCASSPANYGYTFGSGTRLTVV.

This sequence joins TRBV10-3 and TRBJ2-7, with D perhaps TRBD1 (5 bases). CDR3 size: 14 residues. CDR1 is ENHRY and CDR2 is SYGVKD in the germline V gene. V lost 4 bases, J lost 1 base, and 11 bases lay in between. The CDR3: CAISGGRGSYEQYF. DNA for the CDR3: TGTGCCATCAGTGGGGGTAGGGGTTCCTACGAGCAGTACTTC.

A few counts support this clone. V usage is TRBV27 and J usage is TRBJ1-6; TRBD1 matches 10 bases. V was clipped by 8 bases and J by 6 bases; unmatched bases: 4. The CDR3 covers 14 residues. Germline CDR1 is MNHEY and CDR2 is SMNVEV (reference sequence). The CDR3 region has the DNA TGTGCCAGCGGCCGGGACAGGGGTAATTCACCCCTCCACTTT. Protein: CASGRDRGNSPLHF.

The V call is TRBV4-1, the J call TRBJ2-7; perhaps D is TRBD1 or TRBD2 (5 bases each). With 2 bases removed from V and 3 bases from J, the gap between germline ends came to 11 bases. The CDR3 has 14 amino acids. Looked up from germline, CDR1 is MGHRA and CDR2 is YSYEKL. The CDR3: CASSQLDGGYEQYF. The CDR3 DNA is TGCGCCAGCAGCCAACTCGATGGGGGCTACGAGCAGTACTTC.

V is TRBV7-9 and J is TRBJ1-2, with D possibly TRBD1 on 5 matching bases. V dropped 0 bases and J dropped 7 bases, with 9 bases sitting between them. This CDR3 has 13 amino acids. Germline-derived CDR1 and CDR2 are SEHNR and FQNEAQ (reference sequence). The CDR3 DNA reads as TGTGCCAGCAGCTTAGCAGGGCAGGGTGGCTACACCTTC. Its protein is CASSLAGQGGYTF.

The V and J genes are TRBV7-2 and TRBJ1-5; D is ambiguous. Between the trimmed V and J ends, which lost 0 bases and 0 bases, there was a span of 6 bases. This CDR3 region has 15 residues. Germline values: CDR1 SGHTA, CDR2 FQGNSA. DNA of the CDR3: TGTGCCAGCAGCTTAGCCGGCAGTAGCAATCAGCCCCAGCATTTT. Its translation: CASSLAGSSNQPQHF.

This chain connects TRBV28 to TRBJ2-7, with a weak D call TRBD1 (6 bases). Trimming left V 7 bases short and J 2 bases short, with 15 bases between. Per germline, CDR1 MDHEN and CDR2 SYDVKM. The CDR3 runs 14 residues. The DNA for the CDR3 is TGTGCCAGCATTTCCCGGGACAATCCCTACGAGCAGTACTTC. Translating gives CASISRDNPYEQYF.

This chain links TRBV29-1 with TRBJ1-3; 8 bases agree with TRBD1. CDR1 is SQVTM and CDR2 is ANQGSEA in the germline V gene. The CDR3 spans 14 residues. The trim removed 4 bases at V and 1 base at J, leaving 3 bases unmatched. The CDR3 DNA follows: TGCAGCGTTGCGGGACAGGTGTCTGGAAACACCATATATTTT. This gives the protein CSVAGQVSGNTIYF.

The chain employs TRBV30 and TRBJ1-5; D ambiguous. The CDR3 is made up of 15 amino acids. The germline V and J ends were trimmed by 4 bases and 0 bases, with 13 bases remaining between them. CDR1 and CDR2 from the germline V gene are GTSNPN and SVGIG (reference sequence). The CDR3 nucleotides read TGTGCCTGGAAAGGGAGCCGGTATAGCAATCAGCCCCAGCATTTT. It specifies CAWKGSRYSNQPQHF.

The rearrangement joins TRBV2 to TRBJ1-4, with 11 bases matching TRBD1. Germline trimming cut 8 bases from V and 5 bases from J; bases unmatched to any gene: 1. The germline gives CDR1 SNHLY, CDR2 FYNNEI. CDR3 size: 13 residues. CDR3 DNA sequence: TGTGCCAGCGGGGACAGGGGGAATGAAAAACTGTTTTTT. This translates into CASGDRGNEKLFF.

The J gene is TRBJ2-1, the V gene TRBV10-3; a weak D match, TRBD2 (5 bases). The CDR3 loop spans 15 amino acids. CDR1 and CDR2 (germline): ENHRY, SYGVKD. V lost 0 bases and J 9 bases, leaving 15 bases between the germline ends. DNA for the CDR3: TGTGCCATCAGTGAGTCGAAGCCTAGCCTAGGTGAGCAGTTCTTC. The encoded protein is CAISESKPSLGEQFF.

This clone was observed once. The CDR3 DNA follows: TGTGCCAGCAACCCCAGGGGCTATAGCAATCAGCCCCAGCATTTT. Residues: CASNPRGYSNQPQHF. The chain couples TRBV28 to TRBJ1-5, with D perhaps TRBD1 (6 bases). In germline, CDR1 is MDHEN, CDR2 SYDVKM. Trimming took off 7 bases at V and 0 bases at J, with 13 bases between the two ends. The CDR3 is made up of 15 amino acids.

The chain links TRBV6-1 to TRBJ1-2; D is unresolved. The CDR3 has 12 amino acids. Germline V gene data show CDR1 as MNHNS and CDR2 as SASEGT. Trimming shortened V by 3 bases and J by 6 bases, and 8 bases separated the two germline ends. The DNA of the CDR3 is TGTGCCAGCAGTGATTTTATCGATGGCTACACCTTC. This encodes CASSDFIDGYTF.